This T cell receptor beta chain appears in the sequencing data of a study of blood T cell repertoires in COVID-19. The wider study: Sources were T cells, B-cell-depleted T cells, or PBMCs; the material itself was cDNA or gDNA.

Original processing notes: Nucleated cell counts were estimated from reference gene primer amplification. TCRdb's table, derived via immunoSEQ multiplex PCR, lists solely in-frame clones and lacks some. V, J and clone size derive from that table, while D and trimming were established from the DNA sequence. The profile shows 250,000 to 300,000 clones, about 91% of them singletons. Source material: peripheral blood. The receptor comes from a woman between 55 and 75 years old with acute or convalescent COVID-19.

CDR3 amino acids: CASSIPVSHSPLHF. DNA of the CDR3: TGTGCCAGTAGTATACCAGTTAGCCATTCACCCCTCCACTTT. The J gene is TRBJ1-6, the V gene TRBV19; D call uncertain. This CDR3 is built from 14 residues. CDR1 and CDR2 (germline): LNHDA, SQIVND (reference sequence). Trimming left V 2 bases short and J 8 bases short, with 10 bases between.